The source of this TCR beta chain is a study of CD8+ T cells in alopecia areata. This clone has only a few counts. CDR1 and CDR2 (germline): SQVTM, ANQGSEA. V dropped 0 bases and J dropped 5 bases, with 10 bases sitting between them. The CDR3 contains 14 residues. The authors extracted RNA and reverse transcribed it into cDNA as the sequencing template. Clones were read by immunoSEQ multiplex PCR, and TCRdb kept only the in-frame ones, dropping some. The table shows 90,000 to 100,000 clones, with around 45% occurring only once. The sequencing sample was made of CD4+ T cells sorted from blood. The chain is built from TRBV29-1 and TRBJ2-2, with D maybe TRBD2 (6 bases). The TCR was taken from a human donor with alopecia areata. The CDR3 sequence: CSVEDLGLTGELFF. The DNA of the CDR3 is TGCAGCGTTGAAGATCTGGGACTGACCGGGGAGCTGTTTTTT.